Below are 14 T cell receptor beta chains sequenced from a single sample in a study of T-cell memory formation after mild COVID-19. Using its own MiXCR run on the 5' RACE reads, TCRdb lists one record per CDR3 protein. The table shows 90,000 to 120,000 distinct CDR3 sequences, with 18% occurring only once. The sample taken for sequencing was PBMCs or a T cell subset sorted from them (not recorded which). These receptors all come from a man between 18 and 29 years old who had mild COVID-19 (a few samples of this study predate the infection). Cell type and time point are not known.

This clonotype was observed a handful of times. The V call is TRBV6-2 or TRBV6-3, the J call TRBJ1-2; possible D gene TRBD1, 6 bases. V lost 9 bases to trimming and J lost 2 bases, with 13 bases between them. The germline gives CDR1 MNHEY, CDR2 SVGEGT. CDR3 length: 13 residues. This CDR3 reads CARPRTANYGYTF. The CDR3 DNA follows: TGTGCCAGGCCGAGGACAGCCAACTATGGCTACACCTTC.

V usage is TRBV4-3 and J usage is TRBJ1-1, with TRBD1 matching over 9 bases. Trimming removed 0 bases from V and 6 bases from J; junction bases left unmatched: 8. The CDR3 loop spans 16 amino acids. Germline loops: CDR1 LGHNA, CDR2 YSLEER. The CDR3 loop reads CASSQEPGQGWAEAFF. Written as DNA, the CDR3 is TGCGCCAGCAGCCAAGAGCCGGGACAGGGATGGGCTGAAGCTTTCTTT.

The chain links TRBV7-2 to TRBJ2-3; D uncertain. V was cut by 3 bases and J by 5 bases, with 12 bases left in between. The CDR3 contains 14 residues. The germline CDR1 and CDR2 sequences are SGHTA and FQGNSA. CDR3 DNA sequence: TGTGCCAGCAGCTTTGCCACGACTGGAGATACGCAGTATTTT. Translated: CASSFATTGDTQYF.

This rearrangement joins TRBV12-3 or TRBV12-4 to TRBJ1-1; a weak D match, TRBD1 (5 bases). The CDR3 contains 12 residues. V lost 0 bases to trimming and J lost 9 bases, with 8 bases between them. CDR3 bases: TGTGCCAGCAGTTTAGCCCAGGGCCAAGCTTTCTTT. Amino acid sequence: CASSLAQGQAFF.

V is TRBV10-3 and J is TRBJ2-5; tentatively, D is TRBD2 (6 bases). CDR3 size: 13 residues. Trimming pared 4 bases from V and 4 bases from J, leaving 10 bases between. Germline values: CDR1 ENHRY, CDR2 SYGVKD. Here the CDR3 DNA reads TGTGCCATCAGTGTTAGGAGGGGAGAGACCCAGTACTTC. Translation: CAISVRRGETQYF.

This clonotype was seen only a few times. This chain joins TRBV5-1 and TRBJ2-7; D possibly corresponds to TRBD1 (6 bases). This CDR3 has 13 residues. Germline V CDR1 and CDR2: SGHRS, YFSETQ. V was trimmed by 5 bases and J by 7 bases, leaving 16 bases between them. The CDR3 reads CASSSLRGKEQYF. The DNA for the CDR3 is TGCGCCAGCAGTTCCCTCAGGGGCAAGGAGCAGTACTTC.

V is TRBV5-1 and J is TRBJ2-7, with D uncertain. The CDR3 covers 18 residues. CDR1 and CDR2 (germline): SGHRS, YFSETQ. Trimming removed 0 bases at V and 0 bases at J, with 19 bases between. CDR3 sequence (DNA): TGCGCCAGCAGCTTGGGGATGGGTGGTCAGAAAGCCTCCTACGAGCAGTACTTC. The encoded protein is CASSLGMGGQKASYEQYF.

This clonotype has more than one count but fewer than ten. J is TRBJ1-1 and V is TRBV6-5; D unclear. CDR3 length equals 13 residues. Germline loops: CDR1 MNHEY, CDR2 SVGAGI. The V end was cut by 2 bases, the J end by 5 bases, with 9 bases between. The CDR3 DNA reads TGTGCCAGCAGTTACGGGGAAGGTACTGAAGCTTTCTTT. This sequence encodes CASSYGEGTEAFF.

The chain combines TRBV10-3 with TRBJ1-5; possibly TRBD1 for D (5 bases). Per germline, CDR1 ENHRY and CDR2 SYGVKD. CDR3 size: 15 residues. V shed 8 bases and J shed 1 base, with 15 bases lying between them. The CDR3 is CAIGAAGMSNQPQHF. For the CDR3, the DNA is TGTGCCATCGGGGCGGCGGGAATGAGCAATCAGCCCCAGCATTTT.

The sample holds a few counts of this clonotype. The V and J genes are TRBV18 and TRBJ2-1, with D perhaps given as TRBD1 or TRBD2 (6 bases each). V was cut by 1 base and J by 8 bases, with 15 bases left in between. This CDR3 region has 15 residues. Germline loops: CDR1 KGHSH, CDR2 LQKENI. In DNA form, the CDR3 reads TGTGCCAGCTCACCACGCCGGGGGCCTGGGGATGAGCAGTTCTTC. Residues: CASSPRRGPGDEQFF.

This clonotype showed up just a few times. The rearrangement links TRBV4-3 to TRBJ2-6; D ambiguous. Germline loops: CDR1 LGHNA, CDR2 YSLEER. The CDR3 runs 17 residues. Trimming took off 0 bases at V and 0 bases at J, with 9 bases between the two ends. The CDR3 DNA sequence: TGCGCCAGCAGCCAAGATCCCAGCTCCTCTGGGGCCAACGTCCTGACTTTC. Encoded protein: CASSQDPSSSGANVLTF.

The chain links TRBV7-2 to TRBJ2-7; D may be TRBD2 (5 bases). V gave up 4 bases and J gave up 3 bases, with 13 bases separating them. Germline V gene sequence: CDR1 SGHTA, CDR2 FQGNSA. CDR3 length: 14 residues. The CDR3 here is CASSSRLEDYEQYV. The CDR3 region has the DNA TGTGCCAGCAGCTCGAGACTGGAGGACTACGAGCAGTACGTC.

The CDR3 reads CASSVQLAAYNEQFF. Written as DNA, the CDR3 is TGTGCCAGCAGCGTGCAACTAGCCGCCTACAATGAGCAGTTCTTC. The chain couples TRBV9 to TRBJ2-1; maybe TRBD2 (6 bases). The CDR3 has 15 amino acids. V was pared by 2 bases and J by 2 bases, with 11 bases between. From germline, CDR1 is SGDLS and CDR2 YYNGEE.

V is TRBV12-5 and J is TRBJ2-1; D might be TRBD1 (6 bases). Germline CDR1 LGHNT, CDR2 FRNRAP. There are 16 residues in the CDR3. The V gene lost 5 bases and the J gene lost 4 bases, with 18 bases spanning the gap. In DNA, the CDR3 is TGTGCTAGTGGTCTTACTCGGGACACCTTTTACAATGAGCAGTTCTTC. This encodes CASGLTRDTFYNEQFF. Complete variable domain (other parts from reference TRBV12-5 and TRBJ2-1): DARVTQTPRHKVTEMGQEVTMRCQPILGHNTVFWYRQTMMQGLELLAYFRNRAPLDDSGMPKDRFSAEMPDATLATLKIQPSEPRDSAVYFCASGLTRDTFYNEQFFGPGTRLTVL.